These 13 T cell receptor beta chains came from one sample sequenced in a study of control samples from healthy donors and cancer patients. The table came from immunoSEQ multiplex PCR; TCRdb's copy has only in-frame clones and leaves some out. Counted here are approximately 93,000 clones, around 90% occurring once; the ten biggest clones make up under 10%. Material for sequencing was PBMCs. These receptors came from a woman aged 50 to 60 with colorectal cancer.

This clone was observed once. The gene calls are TRBV19 and TRBJ2-5, with 8 positions matching TRBD1. The germline V gene has CDR1 LNHDA and CDR2 SQIVND (reference sequence). V lost 4 bases and J lost 4; bases outside the gene matches: 2. The CDR3 runs to 13 residues. In DNA, the CDR3 is TGTGCCAGTAGTAGGACAGGGACAGAGACCCAGTACTTC. Its protein is CASSRTGTETQYF. The complete variable domain, with remaining parts taken from reference TRBV19 and TRBJ2-5, reads DGGITQSPKYLFRKEGQNVTLSCEQNLNHDAMYWYRQDPGQGLRLIYYSQIVNDFQKGDIAEGYSVSREKKESFPLTVTSAQKNPTAFYLCASSRTGTETQYFGPGTRLLVL.

The rearrangement joins TRBV6-2 or TRBV6-3 to TRBJ2-1; 7 nucleotides align to TRBD2. Unmatched junction bases numbered 5, after V lost 1 base and J lost 5 bases. The CDR3 contains 15 residues. Per germline, CDR1 MNHEY and CDR2 SVGEGT. CDR3 coding DNA: TGTGCCAGCAGTTACTGGACGGGGGGTAACAATGAGCAGTTCTTC. Translated: CASSYWTGGNNEQFF.

The CDR3 loop reads CASSLSGSGGPDTQYF. CDR3 bases: TGTGCCAGCAGCTTATCGGGCAGCGGGGGGCCAGATACGCAGTATTTT. This rearrangement joins TRBV7-3 to TRBJ2-3; 9 bases fit TRBD2. Germline V CDR1 and CDR2: SGHTA, FQGTGA. The CDR3 runs 16 residues. The V and J ends lost 2 bases and 4 bases, in that order; junction bases with no gene match: 7.

The chain has TRBV5-1 and TRBJ1-2; 10 bases are a match to TRBD1. Unmatched junction bases numbered 11, after V lost 3 bases and J lost 3 bases. Germline V gene sequence: CDR1 SGHRS, CDR2 YFSETQ. The length of the CDR3 is 17 residues. For the CDR3, the DNA is TGCGCCAGCAGCTCCGTCCCCCCCGGGACAGGGGACTATGGCTACACCTTC. Amino acids: CASSSVPPGTGDYGYTF.

The chain joins TRBV28 to TRBJ2-7; the D is unclear. The length of the CDR3 is 13 residues. Germline-derived CDR1 and CDR2 are MDHEN and SYDVKM. Trimming removed 7 bases at V and 0 bases at J, with 10 bases between. This chain's CDR3 is CASMWARSYEQYV. For the CDR3, the DNA is TGTGCCAGCATGTGGGCCCGCTCCTACGAGCAGTACGTC.

In this sample, this clone turned up once. The genes are TRBV19 and TRBJ2-2, with a tentative D call TRBD1 (5 bases). Germline CDR1 LNHDA, CDR2 SQIVND (reference sequence). CDR3 length: 16 amino acids. V shed 4 bases and J shed 5 bases, with 17 bases lying between them. The CDR3 bases are TGTGCCAGTAGTACCCGGACACCTCCAGGGACCGGGGAGCTGTTTTTT. Protein sequence: CASSTRTPPGTGELFF.

The gene calls are TRBV19 and TRBJ2-3; possibly TRBD1 for D (6 bases). This CDR3 region has 14 residues. Germline V CDR1 and CDR2: LNHDA, SQIVND (reference sequence). V lost 3 bases to trimming and J lost 0 bases, with 7 bases between them. Written as DNA, the CDR3 is TGTGCCAGTAGTATGACAGGCAGCACAGATACGCAGTATTTT. This encodes CASSMTGSTDTQYF.

The chain combines TRBV6-1 with TRBJ1-5; D remains ambiguous. The CDR3 sequence is 16 residues long. Deletions cut 4 bases from V and 0 bases from J, with 13 bases between. The germline V gene has CDR1 MNHNS and CDR2 SASEGT. The CDR3 spells CASSVRRKDSNQPQHF. The CDR3 DNA reads as TGTGCCAGCAGTGTGAGAAGGAAAGATAGCAATCAGCCCCAGCATTTT.

V and J are TRBV9 and TRBJ1-6; 8 nucleotides match TRBD1. CDR3 length: 15 residues. Germline-derived CDR1 and CDR2 are SGDLS and YYNGEE. Germline trimming cut 4 bases from V and 7 bases from J; bases unmatched to any gene: 7. The CDR3, as DNA: TGTGCCAGCAGCCCGGAGGACAGGGAAAATTCACCCCTCCACTTT. It yields the protein CASSPEDRENSPLHF.

V gene TRBV9 combines with J gene TRBJ1-2; D gene ambiguous. V was trimmed by 0 bases and J by 3 bases, leaving 12 bases between them. Germline V CDR1 and CDR2: SGDLS, YYNGEE. This CDR3 region has 15 residues. In DNA form, the CDR3 reads TGTGCCAGCAGCGTAGGGTCTTCGGTGGACTATGGCTACACCTTC. Translating gives CASSVGSSVDYGYTF.

A note on this clone: A read error may produce the germline difference seen at one junction end. The chain employs TRBV6-2 or TRBV6-3 and TRBJ2-6; D is possibly TRBD1 (5 bases). Looked up from germline, CDR1 is MNHEY and CDR2 is SVGEGT. CDR3 length: 15 amino acids. CDR3: CASSSIGSGANVLTF. The CDR3 bases are TGTGCCAGCAGTTCCATCGGCTCTGGGGCTAACGTCCTGACTTTC.

The chain joins TRBV28 to TRBJ2-1; TRBD1 matches at 8 bases. CDR1 and CDR2 from the germline V gene are MDHEN and SYDVKM. The junction had 10 bases not matched to a gene; V was cut back by 6 bases and J by 6 bases. CDR3 size: 15 residues. CDR3 protein: CASSRPDRVVNEQFF. In nucleotides, the CDR3 is TGTGCCAGCAGCCGACCGGACAGGGTCGTCAATGAGCAGTTCTTC.

V is TRBV4-3 and J is TRBJ1-1; the D gene is possibly TRBD1 (5 bases). The V gene lost 0 bases and the J gene lost 3 bases, with 11 bases spanning the gap. Germline-derived CDR1 and CDR2 are LGHNA and YSLEER. The CDR3 runs 15 residues. The CDR3 is CASSQDGGGYTEAFF. CDR3 nucleotides: TGCGCCAGCAGCCAAGATGGGGGGGGTTACACTGAAGCTTTCTTT.